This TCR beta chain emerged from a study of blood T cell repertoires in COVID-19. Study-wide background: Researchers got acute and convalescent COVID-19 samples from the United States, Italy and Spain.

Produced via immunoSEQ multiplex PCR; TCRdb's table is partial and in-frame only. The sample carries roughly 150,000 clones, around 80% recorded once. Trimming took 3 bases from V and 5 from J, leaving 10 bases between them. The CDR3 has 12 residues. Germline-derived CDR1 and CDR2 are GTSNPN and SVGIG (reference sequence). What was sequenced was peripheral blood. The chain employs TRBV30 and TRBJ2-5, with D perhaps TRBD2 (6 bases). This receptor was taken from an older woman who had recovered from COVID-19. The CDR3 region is CAWSGRGETQYF. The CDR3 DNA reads TGTGCCTGGAGCGGGAGAGGGGAGACCCAGTACTTC.